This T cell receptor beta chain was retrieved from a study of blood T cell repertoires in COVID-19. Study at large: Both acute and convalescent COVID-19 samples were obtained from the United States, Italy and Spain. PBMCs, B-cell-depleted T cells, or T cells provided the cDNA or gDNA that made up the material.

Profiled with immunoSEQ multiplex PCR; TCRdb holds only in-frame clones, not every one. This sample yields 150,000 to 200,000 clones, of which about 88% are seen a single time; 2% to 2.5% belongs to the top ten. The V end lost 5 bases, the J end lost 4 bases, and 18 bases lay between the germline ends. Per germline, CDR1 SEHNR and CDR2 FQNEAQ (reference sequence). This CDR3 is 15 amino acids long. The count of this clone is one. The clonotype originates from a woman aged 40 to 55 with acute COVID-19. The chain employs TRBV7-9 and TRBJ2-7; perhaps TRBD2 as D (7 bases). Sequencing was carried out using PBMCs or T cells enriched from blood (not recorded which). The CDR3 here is CASSGMFGGLYEQYF. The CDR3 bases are TGTGCCAGCAGCGGTATGTTCGGGGGGCTTTACGAGCAGTACTTC.